This T cell receptor (beta chain) stems from a study of early stage breast cancer tumors. The repertoire was sequenced with immunoSEQ multiplex PCR; TCRdb's copy has only in-frame clones and lacks some. The sample holds some 32,000 clones, roughly 80% seen once. Germline values: CDR1 LNHNV, CDR2 YYDKDF (reference sequence). Trimming took 0 bases from V and 8 from J, leaving 14 bases between them. CDR3 length equals 15 residues. About 20-55 mg of tumor tissue was diced per sample. What was sequenced was breast tumor tissue. This sequence originates from a person aged 30-39 years with breast cancer. This rearrangement joins TRBV15 to TRBJ2-1, with D maybe TRBD1 (6 bases). CDR3 sequence: CATSRDGGTAHEQFF. The CDR3, as DNA: TGTGCCACCAGCAGAGATGGGGGCACGGCACATGAGCAGTTCTTC.